This T cell receptor beta chain was identified during a study of blood T cell repertoires in COVID-19. Study at large: Some COVID-19 samples were acute and others convalescent; all came from the United States, Italy and Spain.

The CDR3 extends over 15 amino acids. V lost 1 base and J lost 6, with 14 bases in between. Germline V lookup: CDR1 LGHNA, CDR2 YNFKEQ. In the authors' workflow: By means of reference gene primer amplification, nucleated cell counts were estimated. TCRdb's copy holds only in-frame clones and misses some; the assay was immunoSEQ multiplex PCR. V, J and clone size derive from that table, while D and trimming were established from the DNA sequence. The sample holds roughly 32,000 clones, just over 90% seen once. The specimen sequenced was peripheral blood. The chain couples TRBV4-2 to TRBJ2-3; tentatively, D is TRBD2 (7 bases). The sequence derives from a male donor with active COVID-19. Here the CDR3 DNA reads TGTGCCAGCAGCCAAGTCGCGGGGGCGGGGGATACGCAGTATTTT. It is translated as CASSQVAGAGDTQYF.